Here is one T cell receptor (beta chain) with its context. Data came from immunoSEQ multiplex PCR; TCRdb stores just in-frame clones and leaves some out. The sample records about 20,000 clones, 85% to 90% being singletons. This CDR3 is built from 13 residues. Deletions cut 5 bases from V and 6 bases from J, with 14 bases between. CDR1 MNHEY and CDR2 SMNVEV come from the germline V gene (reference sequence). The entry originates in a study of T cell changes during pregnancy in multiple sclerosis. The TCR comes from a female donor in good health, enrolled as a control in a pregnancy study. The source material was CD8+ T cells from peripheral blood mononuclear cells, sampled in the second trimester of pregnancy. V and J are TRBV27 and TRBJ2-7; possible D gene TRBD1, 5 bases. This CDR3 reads CASSPGLAVEQYF. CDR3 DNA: TGTGCCAGCAGTCCAGGGTTGGCTGTCGAGCAGTACTTC.